A selection of T cell receptor beta chains follows, all from one sample in a study of vaccination and CD4 T cells after COVID-19. The antigens these receptors bind are not known. TCRdb fed the PCR reads into MiXCR, producing one record per CDR3 protein. The sample has roughly 20,000 distinct CDR3 sequences, around two fifths seen once. Sample: CD4+ T cells from blood, cultured in vitro, taken after SARS-CoV-2 vaccination. These TCRs come from a human donor who had recovered from COVID-19. Both conserved end residues are part of each CDR3. D genes are given only for firm matches. For some rows the clone size is stated as once, few or many, or as a class when expanded; others skip it.

clone_size: few; v_call: TRBV10-3; d_call: NA; j_call: TRBJ1-1; cdr3_aa: CAISDGPGEAFF; cdr3_nt: TGTGCCATCAGTGACGGGCCGGGAGAAGCTTTCTTT
clone_size: NA; v_call: TRBV6-2/TRBV6-3; d_call: TRBD1; j_call: TRBJ2-1; cdr3_aa: CASSYYGQGEYNEQFF; cdr3_nt: TGTGCCAGCAGTTACTACGGACAGGGGGAATACAATGAGCAGTTCTTC
clone_size: NA; v_call: TRBV20-1; d_call: NA; j_call: TRBJ2-7; cdr3_aa: CSAREGSSYEQYF; cdr3_nt: TGCAGTGCTAGAGAGGGGAGCTCCTACGAGCAGTACTTC
clone_size: NA; v_call: TRBV7-2; d_call: TRBD1; j_call: TRBJ2-1; cdr3_aa: CASSLSSPGTGNEQFF; cdr3_nt: TGTGCCAGCAGCTTATCCAGTCCCGGGACAGGGAATGAGCAGTTCTTC
clone_size: NA; v_call: TRBV20-1; d_call: TRBD1; j_call: TRBJ1-5; cdr3_aa: CSARADRGYSNQPQHF; cdr3_nt: TGCAGTGCTAGGGCAGACAGGGGATATAGCAATCAGCCCCAGCATTTT
clone_size: NA; v_call: TRBV6-1; d_call: TRBD2; j_call: TRBJ2-3; cdr3_aa: CASYTTSGGTSTDTQYF; cdr3_nt: TGTGCCAGTTACACGACTAGCGGGGGGACTAGCACAGATACGCAGTATTTT
clone_size: NA; v_call: TRBV19; d_call: TRBD1; j_call: TRBJ1-2; cdr3_aa: CASRKRQGADGYTF; cdr3_nt: TGTGCCAGTAGGAAACGACAGGGGGCGGATGGCTACACCTTC
clone_size: NA; v_call: TRBV7-9; d_call: NA; j_call: TRBJ1-5; cdr3_aa: CASSLVLSGLGNQPQHF; cdr3_nt: TGTGCCAGCAGCTTAGTCTTGTCGGGATTAGGCAATCAGCCCCAGCATTTT
clone_size: NA; v_call: TRBV20-1; d_call: TRBD2; j_call: TRBJ2-1; cdr3_aa: CSARDQSSWLAVNNEQFF; cdr3_nt: TGCAGTGCTAGAGACCAAAGTTCGTGGCTAGCGGTTAACAATGAGCAGTTCTTC
clone_size: NA; v_call: TRBV20-1; d_call: NA; j_call: TRBJ2-3; cdr3_aa: CSARDKSVRGIDTQYF; cdr3_nt: TGCAGTGCTAGAGATAAATCAGTTCGGGGGATAGATACGCAGTATTTT
clone_size: NA; v_call: TRBV7-2; d_call: NA; j_call: TRBJ1-5; cdr3_aa: CASSLGGTLNQPQHF; cdr3_nt: TGTGCCAGCAGCTTAGGAGGGACACTCAATCAGCCCCAGCATTTT
clone_size: few; v_call: TRBV10-3; d_call: TRBD1; j_call: TRBJ1-1; cdr3_aa: CAIRRDRGPDTEAFF; cdr3_nt: TGTGCCATCAGGAGGGACAGGGGCCCCGACACTGAAGCTTTCTTT
clone_size: NA; v_call: TRBV20-1; d_call: TRBD1; j_call: TRBJ1-4; cdr3_aa: CSARIPGQGNEKLFF; cdr3_nt: TGCAGTGCCCGTATACCGGGACAGGGGAATGAAAAACTGTTTTTT
clone_size: NA; v_call: TRBV18; d_call: TRBD1; j_call: TRBJ2-1; cdr3_aa: CASSPRQGYNEQFF; cdr3_nt: TGTGCCAGCTCACCCAGACAGGGCTACAATGAGCAGTTCTTC
clone_size: NA; v_call: TRBV10-3; d_call: NA; j_call: TRBJ2-5; cdr3_aa: CAISTQETQYF; cdr3_nt: TGTGCCATCAGCACTCAAGAGACCCAGTACTTC
clone_size: NA; v_call: TRBV7-3; d_call: NA; j_call: TRBJ1-1; cdr3_aa: CATNRKIIAQTEAFF; cdr3_nt: TGTGCCACTAATAGGAAGATAATTGCGCAGACTGAAGCTTTCTTT
clone_size: NA; v_call: TRBV7-3; d_call: TRBD1; j_call: TRBJ2-7; cdr3_aa: CASSPYSGTGVHEQYF; cdr3_nt: TGTGCCAGCAGCCCTTACTCCGGGACAGGGGTGCACGAGCAGTACTTC
clone_size: NA; v_call: TRBV20-1; d_call: NA; j_call: TRBJ1-6; cdr3_aa: CSARDGGANSPLHF; cdr3_nt: TGCAGTGCTAGAGATGGGGGAGCAAATTCACCCCTCCACTTT
clone_size: NA; v_call: TRBV7-2; d_call: NA; j_call: TRBJ2-2; cdr3_aa: CASSTSGTYTGELFF; cdr3_nt: TGTGCCAGCAGCACTTCCGGGACTTACACCGGGGAGCTGTTTTTT
clone_size: NA; v_call: TRBV27; d_call: TRBD2; j_call: TRBJ2-1; cdr3_aa: CASSSKRTSGNDEQFF; cdr3_nt: TGTGCCAGCAGTTCCAAAAGGACTAGCGGGAACGATGAGCAGTTCTTC
clone_size: NA; v_call: TRBV28; d_call: TRBD1; j_call: TRBJ2-7; cdr3_aa: CASSTGGRGEQYF; cdr3_nt: TGTGCCAGCAGTACAGGGGGCAGGGGGGAGCAGTACTTC
clone_size: NA; v_call: TRBV12-3/TRBV12-4; d_call: TRBD1; j_call: TRBJ1-2; cdr3_aa: CASSPVLGQGYGYTF; cdr3_nt: TGTGCCAGCAGCCCGGTTCTGGGACAGGGTTATGGCTACACCTTC
clone_size: few; v_call: TRBV20-1; d_call: TRBD1; j_call: TRBJ1-6; cdr3_aa: CSAKGTGEGSNSPLHF; cdr3_nt: TGCAGTGCTAAGGGGACAGGGGAGGGGAGCAATTCACCCCTCCACTTT
clone_size: few; v_call: TRBV20-1; d_call: NA; j_call: TRBJ1-1; cdr3_aa: CSVGTGRGMNTEAFF; cdr3_nt: TGCAGTGTAGGGACCGGGAGGGGGATGAACACTGAAGCTTTCTTT
clone_size: few; v_call: TRBV7-9; d_call: NA; j_call: TRBJ2-1; cdr3_aa: CASSLTGRRNEQFF; cdr3_nt: TGTGCCAGCAGCCTCACTGGACGTAGGAATGAGCAGTTCTTC
clone_size: NA; v_call: TRBV6-1; d_call: TRBD2; j_call: TRBJ2-1; cdr3_aa: CASSEREGPSEQFF; cdr3_nt: TGTGCCAGCAGCGAGCGGGAGGGCCCCAGTGAGCAGTTCTTC
clone_size: NA; v_call: TRBV6-1; d_call: TRBD1; j_call: TRBJ1-2; cdr3_aa: CASSGQGLYGYTF; cdr3_nt: TGTGCCAGCAGTGGACAGGGACTCTATGGCTACACCTTC
clone_size: once; v_call: TRBV20-1; d_call: TRBD2; j_call: TRBJ2-1; cdr3_aa: CSASMGLAGVNEQFF; cdr3_nt: TGCAGTGCTAGTATGGGACTAGCGGGGGTTAATGAGCAGTTCTTC
clone_size: few; v_call: TRBV28; d_call: NA; j_call: TRBJ1-2; cdr3_aa: CASSLLAGRGGYTF; cdr3_nt: TGTGCCAGCAGTTTATTAGCAGGGAGGGGAGGCTACACCTTC
clone_size: NA; v_call: TRBV6-2/TRBV6-3; d_call: NA; j_call: TRBJ2-3; cdr3_aa: CASRKDASRPDTQYF; cdr3_nt: TGTGCCAGCAGAAAGGACGCCTCGCGGCCAGATACGCAGTATTTT
clone_size: NA; v_call: TRBV11-3; d_call: TRBD2; j_call: TRBJ2-3; cdr3_aa: CASSLESAGGSTDTQYF; cdr3_nt: TGTGCCAGCAGCTTAGAGTCAGCGGGGGGAAGCACAGATACGCAGTATTTT
clone_size: NA; v_call: TRBV9; d_call: NA; j_call: TRBJ1-1; cdr3_aa: CASTQLHPDQPAFF; cdr3_nt: TGTGCCAGCACGCAACTTCACCCGGACCAGCCCGCTTTCTTT
clone_size: NA; v_call: TRBV7-2; d_call: NA; j_call: TRBJ2-1; cdr3_aa: CASSLAGRSGSYEQFF; cdr3_nt: TGTGCCAGCAGCTTAGCGGGCAGGTCGGGAAGTTACGAGCAGTTCTTC
clone_size: NA; v_call: TRBV30; d_call: NA; j_call: TRBJ1-6; cdr3_aa: CAWSVFGKGQGSPLHF; cdr3_nt: TGTGCCTGGAGTGTATTTGGAAAGGGGCAGGGGTCACCCCTCCACTTT
clone_size: NA; v_call: TRBV6-2/TRBV6-3; d_call: NA; j_call: TRBJ1-1; cdr3_aa: CASSNSPMNTEAFF; cdr3_nt: TGTGCCAGCAGTAACAGCCCCATGAACACTGAAGCTTTCTTT
clone_size: few; v_call: TRBV11-1; d_call: NA; j_call: TRBJ2-1; cdr3_aa: CASSPWGPDDDEQFF; cdr3_nt: TGTGCCAGCAGCCCGTGGGGGCCGGATGACGATGAGCAGTTCTTC
clone_size: few; v_call: TRBV6-2/TRBV6-3; d_call: TRBD2; j_call: TRBJ2-7; cdr3_aa: CASVLAGASYEQYF; cdr3_nt: TGTGCCAGCGTCCTAGCGGGAGCCTCGTACGAGCAGTACTTC
clone_size: once; v_call: TRBV10-3; d_call: TRBD1; j_call: TRBJ1-2; cdr3_aa: CAISEDRDSLYGYTF; cdr3_nt: TGTGCCATCAGTGAAGACAGGGATTCCCTCTATGGCTACACCTTC
clone_size: NA; v_call: TRBV11-2; d_call: TRBD2; j_call: TRBJ2-5; cdr3_aa: CASRTTSRKETQYF; cdr3_nt: TGTGCCAGCAGGACGACTAGCCGCAAAGAGACCCAGTACTTC
clone_size: few; v_call: TRBV10-3; d_call: NA; j_call: TRBJ1-5; cdr3_aa: CAISVGRAEDQPQHF; cdr3_nt: TGTGCCATCAGTGTAGGAAGGGCTGAGGATCAGCCCCAGCATTTT
clone_size: NA; v_call: TRBV7-2; d_call: NA; j_call: TRBJ1-1; cdr3_aa: CASSLAFRNEAFF; cdr3_nt: TGTGCCAGCAGCTTAGCCTTTCGTAATGAAGCTTTCTTT
clone_size: few; v_call: TRBV27; d_call: NA; j_call: TRBJ2-3; cdr3_aa: CASSSSSTDTQYF; cdr3_nt: TGTGCCAGCAGTAGCTCTAGCACAGATACGCAGTATTTT
clone_size: few; v_call: TRBV14; d_call: NA; j_call: TRBJ1-6; cdr3_aa: CASSDGRWHLHF; cdr3_nt: TGTGCCAGCAGTGATGGACGGTGGCACCTCCACTTT
clone_size: few; v_call: TRBV28; d_call: TRBD1; j_call: TRBJ2-1; cdr3_aa: CASSSWTGREFF; cdr3_nt: TGTGCCAGCAGCTCCTGGACAGGGCGCGAGTTCTTC
clone_size: NA; v_call: TRBV6-2/TRBV6-3; d_call: TRBD2; j_call: TRBJ2-3; cdr3_aa: CASRRRPPVAGNTDTQYF; cdr3_nt: TGTGCCAGCAGGAGACGACCCCCAGTAGCGGGGAACACAGATACGCAGTATTTT
clone_size: NA; v_call: TRBV12-3/TRBV12-4; d_call: NA; j_call: TRBJ2-5; cdr3_aa: CASSLATLETQYF; cdr3_nt: TGTGCCAGCAGTTTAGCCACACTAGAGACCCAGTACTTC
clone_size: NA; v_call: TRBV20-1; d_call: NA; j_call: TRBJ2-3; cdr3_aa: CSAQRIADTQYF; cdr3_nt: TGCAGTGCCCAACGGATAGCAGATACGCAGTATTTT
clone_size: NA; v_call: TRBV6-2/TRBV6-3; d_call: NA; j_call: TRBJ2-2; cdr3_aa: CASSSYTGELFF; cdr3_nt: TGTGCCAGCAGTTCATACACCGGGGAGCTGTTTTTT
clone_size: NA; v_call: TRBV19; d_call: TRBD1; j_call: TRBJ1-1; cdr3_aa: CASSIDGRGRTEAFF; cdr3_nt: TGTGCCAGTAGTATAGATGGAAGGGGGCGCACTGAAGCTTTCTTT
clone_size: NA; v_call: TRBV5-1; d_call: NA; j_call: TRBJ2-5; cdr3_aa: CASSPWSGSQETQYF; cdr3_nt: TGCGCCAGCAGCCCATGGAGCGGATCCCAAGAGACCCAGTACTTC
clone_size: few; v_call: TRBV7-8; d_call: TRBD2; j_call: TRBJ2-6; cdr3_aa: CASSPGLAYSSGANVLTF; cdr3_nt: TGTGCCAGCAGCCCGGGACTAGCGTACAGCTCTGGGGCCAACGTCCTGACTTTC
clone_size: NA; v_call: TRBV7-8; d_call: TRBD1; j_call: TRBJ1-2; cdr3_aa: CASSSRPRGPGGYTF; cdr3_nt: TGTGCCAGCAGCTCCAGGCCGAGGGGGCCGGGTGGCTACACCTTC
clone_size: few; v_call: TRBV7-2; d_call: NA; j_call: TRBJ1-1; cdr3_aa: CASNVRGNTEAFF; cdr3_nt: TGTGCCAGCAACGTAAGAGGGAACACTGAAGCTTTCTTT
clone_size: NA; v_call: TRBV19; d_call: TRBD2; j_call: TRBJ2-1; cdr3_aa: CASSRSGSIYEQFF; cdr3_nt: TGTGCCAGTAGTAGGAGCGGGAGCATCTATGAGCAGTTCTTC
clone_size: NA; v_call: TRBV12-3/TRBV12-4; d_call: TRBD2; j_call: TRBJ2-7; cdr3_aa: CASMTSGKYEQYF; cdr3_nt: TGTGCCAGCATGACTAGCGGGAAATACGAGCAGTACTTC
clone_size: NA; v_call: TRBV5-8; d_call: TRBD1; j_call: TRBJ1-1; cdr3_aa: CASSWGQGFLVNTEAFF; cdr3_nt: TGTGCCAGCAGCTGGGGACAGGGGTTTTTGGTGAACACTGAAGCTTTCTTT
clone_size: NA; v_call: TRBV6-1; d_call: NA; j_call: TRBJ2-3; cdr3_aa: CASRPDPSTDTQYF; cdr3_nt: TGTGCCAGCAGACCGGACCCTAGCACAGATACGCAGTATTTT